This is a list of T cell receptor beta chains from one sample in a study of blood T cell repertoires in COVID-19. Only in-frame clones appear in the TCRdb table, and some are missing; sequencing was by immunoSEQ multiplex PCR. The sample consists of some 87,000 clones, almost 95% of them appearing once. The sequencing sample was made of peripheral blood. These receptors all stem from a woman in her sixties with active COVID-19. The CDR3 runs from the conserved cysteine through the conserved F or W. A D gene is named only where the DNA matches it firmly. Clone size is shown for a subset of rows, as once, few, many or a class of expanded clone.

TGTGCCAGCAGCCCACAGGGACAGACGAACACTGAAGCTTTCTTT,CASSPQGQTNTEAFF,TRBD1,TRBJ1-1,NA,TRBV7-9
TGTGCCTGGAGTGCCACCCTACGAATAAGCACAGATACGCAGTATTTT,CAWSATLRISTDTQYF,NA,TRBJ2-3,NA,TRBV30
TGTGCCACCAGAGGCAGGGGGCCTGAGACCCAGTACTTC,CATRGRGPETQYF,TRBD1,TRBJ2-5,NA,TRBV24-1
TGTGCCAGCAGCCCCTCAAGGGGTAGCGGGAGGTCTGGGGCCAACGTCCTGACTTTC,CASSPSRGSGRSGANVLTF,TRBD2,TRBJ2-6,NA,TRBV7-9
TGTGCCAGCAGCCCGCCGGGGGGGTACACCGGGGAGCTGTTTTTT,CASSPPGGYTGELFF,TRBD2,TRBJ2-2,NA,TRBV7-9
TGTGCCAGCAGCTTAGTTGGGGTAGCGGGAGGCCCGAAGTACTTC,CASSLVGVAGGPKYF,TRBD2,TRBJ2-5,once,TRBV7-9
TGCGCCAGCAGTGATGAGGGTAACTATGGCTACACCTTC,CASSDEGNYGYTF,NA,TRBJ1-2,NA,TRBV10-2
TGTGCCAGCAGTGAATTATTGGGACAGGGTGGCTCGGGTGGCTACACCTTC,CASSELLGQGGSGGYTF,TRBD1,TRBJ1-2,NA,TRBV2
TGTGCCAGCAGCCGAGCACAGGGGGCGAGGTACAATGAGCAGTTCTTC,CASSRAQGARYNEQFF,TRBD1,TRBJ2-1,NA,TRBV7-6
TGTGCCAGCAGTTTAGGCTCTAAGGGGGGCTACACCTTC,CASSLGSKGGYTF,NA,TRBJ1-2,NA,TRBV28
TGTGCCAGCAGCGTAGAGGGCGGGAGGGCGAATGAGCAGTTCTTC,CASSVEGGRANEQFF,TRBD2,TRBJ2-1,NA,TRBV9
TGTGCCAGCAGTTACTCGGACAGGGGGCATTCACCCCTCCACTTT,CASSYSDRGHSPLHF,TRBD1,TRBJ1-6,NA,TRBV6-6
TGTGCCAGCAGCTCCCAGACTAGCGGGGCCGGGGGGACCCAGTACTTC,CASSSQTSGAGGTQYF,TRBD2,TRBJ2-5,NA,TRBV7-7
TGTGCCAGCAGCCAAGGCAGGGGGTTATATTCACCCCTCCACTTT,CASSQGRGLYSPLHF,TRBD1,TRBJ1-6,NA,TRBV14
TGTGCCAGCAGTCCCGACAGGGGGACCTCCTATGGCTACACCTTC,CASSPDRGTSYGYTF,TRBD1,TRBJ1-2,NA,TRBV28
TGTGCCAGCTGCCGGGACAGGGGGCCTTTCAGGGAGCTGTTTTTT,CASCRDRGPFRELFF,TRBD1,TRBJ2-2,few,TRBV6-5
TGTGCCAGTAGTGTGGGACATACGCTAGCCAAAAACATTCAGTACTTC,CASSVGHTLAKNIQYF,NA,TRBJ2-4,NA,TRBV19
TGTGCCAGCAGTATACTACAGAGGACTGGGAGCTATGGCTACACCTTC,CASSILQRTGSYGYTF,NA,TRBJ1-2,NA,TRBV28